This T cell receptor beta chain was found in a study of blood T cell repertoires in COVID-19. About the study: From the United States, Italy and Spain came samples of acute and convalescent COVID-19. Nucleic acid was either cDNA or gDNA, and it came from T cells, B-cell-depleted T cells, or PBMCs.

Methods used by the authors: Reference gene primer amplification yielded estimated nucleated cell counts. TCRdb's copy holds only in-frame clones and misses some; the assay was immunoSEQ multiplex PCR. For V, J and clone size, that table is used; D and trimming come from the DNA. The data contain around 100,000 clones, approximately 80% of them singletons. Germline CDR1 and CDR2: LNHNV and YYDKDF (reference sequence). Trimming removed 5 bases from V and 4 bases from J, with 12 bases in between. The CDR3 runs 14 residues. The clonotype comes from a woman aged 70-85 years with acute or convalescent COVID-19. The chain recombines TRBV15 with TRBJ1-5, with a possible D match to TRBD1 (5 bases). The sequenced material came from peripheral blood. CDR3: CATSPWGENQPQHF. For the CDR3, the DNA is TGTGCCACCAGCCCTTGGGGGGAGAATCAGCCCCAGCATTTT.